This TCR beta chain was recorded in a study of T cells after yellow fever vaccination. Study in general: Some fractions had low cell numbers, and these were prepared with SMART-Seq v4 Ultra Low Input.

Study-wide findings and caveats: The CD4 and CD8 compartments had a small share of their clonotypes in common. Contamination of FACS-sorted repertoires by abundant clonotypes from the bulk population could occur.

Trimming cost V 3 bases and J 9 bases, with 3 bases left between them. The CDR3 is 10 amino acids. TCRdb analysed the 5' RACE reads with MiXCR anew, one entry per CDR3 protein. The profile shows roughly 330,000 distinct CDR3 sequences, roughly 4% of them singletons. This clonotype occurred many times. The antigen is undetermined. The V and J genes are TRBV12-3 or TRBV12-4 and TRBJ2-1; D is unresolved. The sample was PBMCs, taken 5 days after the yellow fever booster vaccination. This TCR was recovered from a man aged 18 to 29 who received the YFV17D yellow fever vaccine. CDR3 amino acids: CASSFLEQFF. DNA for the CDR3: TGTGCCAGCAGTTTTCTTGAGCAGTTCTTC.